Sequencing of this TCR beta chain was carried out in a study of vaccination and CD4 T cells after COVID-19. For the study at large: Investigators stimulated cells with overlapping spike peptides drawn from SARS-CoV-2, HCoV-NL63, HCoV-OC43 and HCoV-229E.

The treatment was: approximately nine-day PBMC culture with coronavirus spike peptide pools or control peptides (ViraFEST assay). Expanded clonotypes were found by TCR sequencing after peptide-pool stimulation (ViraFEST). Scientists ran DNA taken from cultured CD4+ T cells through the Oncomine TCR Beta short-read assay for sequencing. In TCRdb, the PCR reads were re-called with MiXCR into one record per CDR3 protein. The data show over 10,000 distinct CDR3 sequences, roughly 76% seen once. The V gene end was trimmed by 7 bases and the J gene end by 6 bases; junction bases not matched to a gene: 5. The CDR3 totals 13 residues. Germline CDR1 LNHDA, CDR2 SQIVND (reference sequence). Worth noting for this clonotype: What it binds is unknown.

The chain couples TRBV19 to TRBJ1-5; 8 bases fit TRBD1. The sequence derives from a human donor who had recovered from COVID-19. The sequencing sample was made of CD4+ T cells from blood, cultured in vitro. The DNA for the CDR3 is TGTGCCAGTATAGGGCAGGGGGCTCAGCCCCAGCATTTT. It encodes CASIGQGAQPQHF.